The 15 T cell receptor beta chains below all came from one sample that was sequenced in a study of blood T cell repertoires in COVID-19. Clones were read by immunoSEQ multiplex PCR, and TCRdb kept only the in-frame ones, dropping some. The sample holds around 65,000 clones, around 86% seen once. Source material: peripheral blood. The receptors stem from a human donor in a cohort sampled during active COVID-19.

In this sample, this clone turned up many times. This chain connects TRBV11-3 to TRBJ2-7; 8 bases agree with TRBD2. The germline gives CDR1 SGHNT, CDR2 YENEEA. V was pared by 5 bases and J by 0 bases, with 9 bases of the junction left unmatched. The CDR3 is 16 residues long. CDR3 region: CASSPLVAGTSYEQYF. In DNA form, the CDR3 reads TGTGCCAGCAGCCCTCTGGTAGCGGGGACCTCCTACGAGCAGTACTTC.

V and J are TRBV10-1 and TRBJ2-7; 8 bases fit TRBD1. The CDR3 totals 15 residues. Germline CDR1 and CDR2: WNHNN and SYGVQD (reference sequence). V dropped 0 bases and J dropped 3; count of bases not matched to a gene: 4. DNA of the CDR3: TGCGCCAGCAGTGAGTCGTTGACAGGGGTCTACGAGCAGTACTTC. It translates to CASSESLTGVYEQYF.

The chain has TRBV4-1 and TRBJ1-2; D not certain. Trimming took off 3 bases at V and 7 bases at J, with 15 bases between the two ends. CDR1 is MGHRA and CDR2 is YSYEKL in the germline V gene. This CDR3 has 14 residues. The CDR3 DNA reads as TGCGCCAGCAGCCAGCCCCTCGCGGGGTCTGGCTACACCTTC. Residues: CASSQPLAGSGYTF.

This clone was picked up one time. The chain has TRBV30 and TRBJ2-3; 7 bases line up with TRBD1. Per the germline V gene, CDR1 is GTSNPN and CDR2 is SVGIG (reference sequence). J was trimmed by 0 bases and V by 2 bases; bases with no gene match: 8. CDR3 size: 16 residues. The CDR3 here is CAWSTMDRTSTDTQYF. In nucleotides, the CDR3 is TGTGCCTGGAGTACGATGGACAGGACTAGCACAGATACGCAGTATTTT.

A single count supports this clone. The V and J genes are TRBV28 and TRBJ2-4; TRBD2 aligns across 10 bases. Per the germline V gene, CDR1 is MDHEN and CDR2 is SYDVKM. Trimming removed 2 bases from V and 9 bases from J; junction bases left unmatched: 7. This CDR3 is 15 amino acids long. CDR3 in amino acids: CASSLELAGRSIQYF. The CDR3 nucleotides read TGTGCCAGCAGTTTAGAACTAGCGGGGAGGAGCATTCAGTACTTC.

This clone was seen once. The chain combines TRBV19 with TRBJ1-5; D gene uncertain. V lost 5 bases and J 2 bases, leaving 10 bases between the germline ends. This CDR3 contains 14 residues. Germline V gene lookup returns CDR1 LNHDA and CDR2 SQIVND (reference sequence). CDR3 coding DNA: TGTGCCAGTAGTCCCTGGCGGGGCAATCAGCCCCAGCATTTT. Translating it yields CASSPWRGNQPQHF.

The V gene is TRBV3-1 (or the pseudogene TRBV3-2), the J gene TRBJ2-7; D gene ambiguous. There are 13 residues in the CDR3. V was clipped by 1 base and J by 1 base, with 5 bases between them. CDR1 and CDR2 from the germline V gene are LGHDT and YNNKEL (reference sequence). The CDR3 DNA reads TGTGCCAGCAGCCAAGCCCCTTCCTACGAGCAGTACTTC. Translated: CASSQAPSYEQYF.

The chain couples TRBV5-1 to TRBJ2-7; tentatively, D is TRBD1 (6 bases). Per germline, CDR1 SGHRS and CDR2 YFSETQ. CDR3 length: 13 residues. V lost 4 bases, J lost 8 bases, and 16 bases lay in between. As DNA, the CDR3 is TGCGCCAGCAGCCAAGATCAGGGGTTTCAGCAGTACTTC. Translated, it gives CASSQDQGFQQYF.

This clone was detected a few times. This chain links TRBV5-4 with TRBJ2-2; the match to TRBD2 covers 8 bases. CDR3 size: 13 residues. The V gene end was trimmed by 9 bases and the J gene end by 1 base; junction bases not matched to a gene: 2. Germline CDR1 SGHNT, CDR2 YYREEE (reference sequence). This chain's CDR3 is CATGGVNTGELFF. The CDR3 nucleotides are TGTGCCACCGGGGGGGTGAACACCGGGGAGCTGTTTTTT.

The J gene is TRBJ1-4, the V gene TRBV5-1, with D maybe TRBD1 (5 bases). Germline V CDR1 and CDR2: SGHRS, YFSETQ. The V end was cut by 4 bases, the J end by 8 bases, with 9 bases between. This CDR3 region has 12 residues. The CDR3 nucleotides are TGCGCCAGCAGCGGTAGGGGAGAAAAACTGTTTTTT. The encoded protein is CASSGRGEKLFF.

The rearrangement joins TRBV12-5 to TRBJ1-1; TRBD1 might be the D (6 bases). CDR1 and CDR2 (germline): LGHNT, FRNRAP. Trimming shortened V by 3 bases and J by 5 bases, and 16 bases separated the two germline ends. The CDR3 is made up of 15 amino acids. The CDR3 nucleotides read TGTGCTAGTGGTTTATGGACAGCGAGAGGGACTGAAGCTTTCTTT. Its translation is CASGLWTARGTEAFF.

V usage is TRBV5-8 and J usage is TRBJ1-1, with TRBD1 matching 7 bases. CDR3 size: 15 residues. The germline CDR1 and CDR2 sequences are SGHTS and YDEGEE. V lost 7 bases to trimming and J lost 1 base; unmatched junction nucleotides: 10. CDR3 sequence: CASGRGGTQNTEAFF. DNA for the CDR3: TGTGCCAGCGGGAGAGGGGGCACTCAGAACACTGAAGCTTTCTTT.

The gene calls are TRBV27 and TRBJ2-2, with TRBD2 matching over 7 bases. Germline values: CDR1 MNHEY, CDR2 SMNVEV (reference sequence). This CDR3 comprises 13 residues. Trimming cost V 7 bases and J 5 bases; bases outside gene matches: 4. CDR3 in amino acids: CASTSGWTGELFF. CDR3 DNA: TGTGCCAGCACTAGCGGATGGACCGGGGAGCTGTTTTTT.

V usage is TRBV7-3 and J usage is TRBJ2-1; the D gene is possibly TRBD1 (5 bases). Trimming took off 5 bases at V and 9 bases at J, with 14 bases between the two ends. Germline CDR1 reads SGHTA; CDR2 reads FQGTGA. CDR3 length equals 13 residues. CDR3 sequence: CASSPPYRGEQFF. CDR3 nucleotides: TGTGCCAGCAGCCCCCCGTATAGGGGTGAGCAGTTCTTC.

The J gene is TRBJ2-5, the V gene TRBV6-5; D possibly corresponds to TRBD1 (5 bases). Germline V gives CDR1 MNHEY, CDR2 SVGAGI. Trimming removed 6 bases from V and 3 bases from J, with 17 bases in between. The CDR3 is made up of 15 amino acids. CDR3 protein: CASSHRRQSKETQYF. In DNA form, the CDR3 reads TGTGCCAGCAGCCACAGGCGACAGTCCAAAGAGACCCAGTACTTC.